These 20 T cell receptor beta chains originate from one sample sequenced in a study of shared clonotypes between healthy human individuals. The protocol was immunoSEQ multiplex PCR, while the TCRdb copy is restricted to in-frame clones and leaves out a portion. The sample has millions of clones, just over 90% seen once. The sample was naive CD4+ T cells from PBMCs. Subset defined: CD45RA+ positively selected. These receptors all stem from a man between 18 and 35 years old in good health. Some clones in this sample may be carry-over from other donors' samples.

The chain recombines TRBV6-1 with TRBJ2-1, with D unclear. Between the trimmed V and J ends, which lost 6 bases and 5 bases, there was a span of 8 bases. The CDR3 extends over 12 amino acids. Looked up from germline, CDR1 is MNHNS and CDR2 is SASEGT. In DNA form, the CDR3 reads TGTGCCAGCAGATGGAGTAACAATGAGCAGTTCTTC. As protein: CASRWSNNEQFF.

This chain uses TRBV5-1 with TRBJ2-3; 9 bases map to TRBD1. Germline V gives CDR1 SGHRS, CDR2 YFSETQ. The CDR3 has 16 amino acids. V trimming: 0 bases; J trimming: 0 bases; junction bases outside the gene matches: 2. The CDR3 loop reads CASSLGGTGSTDTQYF. In nucleotides, the CDR3 is TGCGCCAGCAGCTTGGGAGGGACAGGGAGCACAGATACGCAGTATTTT. Together with reference TRBV5-1 and TRBJ2-3, the CDR3 gives the full variable domain: KAGVTQTPRYLIKTRGQQVTLSCSPISGHRSVSWYQQTPGQGLQFLFEYFSETQRNKGNFPGRFSGRQFSNSRSEMNVSTLELGDSALYLCASSLGGTGSTDTQYFGPGTRLTVL.

This clone was detected only once. The chain's CDR3 is CSGESRDEQFF. CDR3 nucleotides: TGCAGTGGTGAATCCAGGGATGAGCAGTTCTTC. The rearrangement joins TRBV20-1 to TRBJ2-1, with D tentatively TRBD1 (5 bases). The ends were cut back, 7 bases at V and 8 bases at J, with 12 bases in the middle. The length of the CDR3 is 11 residues. CDR1 and CDR2 from the germline V gene are DFQATT and SNEGSKA (reference sequence).

The V and J genes are TRBV5-1 and TRBJ2-5; possibly TRBD1 for D (6 bases). The DNA end favors TRBJ2-7, so the J call may be wrong. Germline CDR1 and CDR2: SGHRS and YFSETQ. The CDR3 is 17 residues long. CDR3 sequence reads: CASSDRLASQGSYEQYF. DNA of the CDR3: TGCGCCAGCAGCGACAGATTGGCCTCACAGGGCTCCTACGAGCAGTACTTC.

The genes are TRBV7-2 and TRBJ2-3, with D perhaps matching TRBD1 or TRBD2 (5 bases each). This CDR3 contains 14 residues. Between the trimmed V and J ends, which lost 5 bases and 5 bases, there was a span of 14 bases. Germline V gene lookup returns CDR1 SGHTA and CDR2 FQGNSA. The CDR3 region is CASSPSGPEDTQYF. CDR3 DNA sequence: TGTGCCAGCAGCCCTTCGGGGCCAGAAGATACGCAGTATTTT.

J is TRBJ1-3 and V is TRBV9; 9 bases match TRBD1. Looked up from germline, CDR1 is SGDLS and CDR2 is YYNGEE. The junction had 11 bases not matched to a gene; V was cut back by 4 bases and J by 0 bases. The CDR3 totals 18 residues. DNA for the CDR3: TGTGCCAGCAGCAAGGACAGGGGAATCCTTACCTCTGGAAACACCATATATTTT. Amino acids: CASSKDRGILTSGNTIYF. Using reference TRBV9 and TRBJ1-3 for the parts outside the CDR3, the full variable domain is DSGVTQTPKHLITATGQRVTLRCSPRSGDLSVYWYQQSLDQGLQFLIQYYNGEERAKGNILERFSAQQFPDLHSELNLSSLELGDSALYFCASSKDRGILTSGNTIYFGEGSWLTVV.

This chain joins TRBV11-3 and TRBJ1-1, with no clear D. CDR1 and CDR2 (germline): SGHNT, YENEEA. V lost 3 bases and J lost 3, with 8 bases in between. CDR3 length equals 13 residues. The CDR3 loop reads CASSFGPYTEAFF. CDR3 DNA: TGTGCCAGCAGCTTTGGTCCGTACACTGAAGCTTTCTTT.

J is TRBJ1-2 and V is TRBV10-3; 9 nucleotides agree with TRBD1. The ends lost 6 bases at V and 4 bases at J; junction bases unmatched: 9. The CDR3 has 15 residues. Germline V gene data show CDR1 as ENHRY and CDR2 as SYGVKD. CDR3 residues: CAIRKDRGDLYGYTF. In DNA form, the CDR3 reads TGTGCCATCAGGAAGGACAGGGGCGACCTCTATGGCTACACCTTC.

DNA of the CDR3: TGTGCCAGTAGTAATTGGGGTGGCGGGAGCGGCGACGAGCAGTACTTC. This codes for CASSNWGGGSGDEQYF. This chain joins TRBV19 and TRBJ2-7, with 7 nucleotides matching TRBD2. V gave up 4 bases and J gave up 5 bases; unmatched junction bases: 14. CDR1 is LNHDA, CDR2 SQIVND, per germline (reference sequence). The CDR3 has 16 amino acids.

This clone occurred a few times. The J gene is TRBJ1-5, the V gene TRBV7-9, with a tentative D call TRBD1 (5 bases). The CDR3 has 14 amino acids. The V end lost 6 bases, the J end lost 8 bases, and 17 bases lay between the germline ends. CDR1 SEHNR and CDR2 FQNEAQ come from the germline V gene (reference sequence). CDR3: CASSSDGGSKPQHF. The CDR3 coding sequence is TGTGCCAGCAGTTCCGACGGGGGAAGCAAGCCCCAGCATTTT.

The chain carries TRBV30 and TRBJ2-5; D is unclear. The germline V and J ends were trimmed by 3 bases and 3 bases, with 11 bases remaining between them. The CDR3 loop spans 13 amino acids. The germline gives CDR1 GTSNPN, CDR2 SVGIG (reference sequence). This CDR3 is CAWSHDAEETQYF. In DNA form, the CDR3 reads TGTGCCTGGAGCCACGATGCGGAAGAGACCCAGTACTTC.

The chain uses TRBV11-2 and TRBJ1-5; a possible D gene is TRBD1 (5 bases). The V gene's germline CDR1 is SGHAT and CDR2 FQNNGV. Trimming left V 4 bases short and J 7 bases short, with 14 bases between. The CDR3 has 14 residues. The CDR3 spells CASSWAGTGQPQHF. The CDR3 region has the DNA TGTGCCAGCAGCTGGGCGGGGACCGGACAGCCCCAGCATTTT.

This chain joins TRBV5-4 and TRBJ1-4; D possibly corresponds to TRBD1 (6 bases). Trimming removed 0 bases from V and 7 bases from J, with 16 bases in between. Germline lookup yields CDR1 SGHNT and CDR2 YYREEE (reference sequence). The CDR3 has 16 amino acids. The CDR3 bases are TGTGCCAGCAGCTTGGCCGGCGGGGGCTCTGGTGAAAAACTGTTTTTT. Translation gives CASSLAGGGSGEKLFF.

This chain links TRBV11-3 with TRBJ2-2, with 8 bases lining up with TRBD1. Germline CDR1 SGHNT, CDR2 YENEEA. The trim removed 2 bases at V and 5 bases at J, leaving 7 bases unmatched. The CDR3 runs to 16 residues. The CDR3 here is CASSLRTGRRTGELFF. The CDR3 DNA reads TGTGCCAGCAGCTTACGGACAGGGCGACGGACCGGGGAGCTGTTTTTT.

The chain combines TRBV5-5 with TRBJ2-7, with D tentatively TRBD2 (6 bases). V was shortened by 1 base and J by 2 bases, with 13 bases between the two germline ends. CDR3 size: 15 residues. Germline-derived CDR1 and CDR2 are SGHKS and YYEKEE (reference sequence). The DNA of the CDR3 is TGTGCCAGCAGCTTGTCAGGGCGGGACCCCTACGAGCAGTACTTC. It specifies CASSLSGRDPYEQYF.

The chain has TRBV6-1 and TRBJ2-1, with no clear D. Looked up from germline, CDR1 is MNHNS and CDR2 is SASEGT. The CDR3 totals 13 residues. V lost 6 bases and J lost 0, with 6 bases in between. The CDR3 DNA is TGTGCCAGCAGCCCTAACTCCTACAATGAGCAGTTCTTC. Translating gives CASSPNSYNEQFF.

The J gene is TRBJ2-7, the V gene TRBV4-3; TRBD1 agrees at 7 bases. The CDR3 is 16 amino acids. From germline, CDR1 is LGHNA and CDR2 YSLEER. The V and J ends lost 1 base and 3 bases, in that order; junction bases with no gene match: 9. The CDR3 loop is CASSQVAGTDNYEQYF. In DNA, the CDR3 is TGCGCCAGCAGCCAAGTAGCCGGGACAGATAACTACGAGCAGTACTTC.

This clone was seen repeatedly, ten times or more. V usage is TRBV7-9 and J usage is TRBJ2-2; D is undetermined. Trimming took 8 bases from V and 4 from J, leaving 17 bases between them. This CDR3 contains 15 residues. The germline gives CDR1 SEHNR, CDR2 FQNEAQ (reference sequence). The CDR3 DNA reads TGTGCCAGCGGCTCAATCGGTTGGGGCACCGGGGAGCTGTTTTTT. This gives the protein CASGSIGWGTGELFF.

V usage is TRBV7-3 and J usage is TRBJ2-1, with D possibly being TRBD2 (6 bases). Trimming removed 5 bases at V and 4 bases at J, with 12 bases between. The germline V gene encodes CDR1 SGHTA and CDR2 FQGTGA. The CDR3 consists of 14 residues. The CDR3 protein is CASSPPGDYNEQFF. Written as DNA, the CDR3 is TGTGCCAGCAGCCCGCCGGGAGATTACAATGAGCAGTTCTTC.

V gene TRBV5-1 combines with J gene TRBJ1-4; tentatively, D is TRBD1 (5 bases). The germline V gene encodes CDR1 SGHRS and CDR2 YFSETQ. This CDR3 is built from 15 residues. V lost 5 bases, J lost 7 bases, and 18 bases lay in between. In DNA, the CDR3 is TGCGCCAGCAGAGGGGAGCCCAGGGTTGCTGAAAAACTGTTTTTT. Translation gives CASRGEPRVAEKLFF.